The T cell receptor beta chain under discussion was sequenced for a study of OX40 agonist ivuxolimab in advanced cancers. Method: immunoSEQ multiplex PCR; TCRdb's copy keeps in-frame clones and lacks some. This table holds fewer than 45,000 clones, 70% to 85% found once. This CDR3 has 16 residues. The V segment lost 4 bases and the J segment 9 bases; nucleotides outside the gene matches: 17. CDR1 is SGHNT and CDR2 is YYREEE in the germline V gene (reference sequence). The source of this sequence is an adult with an advanced solid tumor such as melanoma, head and neck, liver or kidney cancer. The material sequenced was CD4+ or CD8+ T cells sorted from blood, taken in a trial of the OX40 agonist ivuxolimab. The chain is built from TRBV5-4 and TRBJ2-3; 7 positions match TRBD2. The CDR3 coding sequence is TGTGCCAGCAGCATTCCCACCACTAGCGACGCGGACACGCAGTATTTT. This codes for CASSIPTTSDADTQYF.